The 20 T cell receptor beta chains presented below share a single source sample, sequenced in a study of PD-1 blockade in mismatch repair-deficient tumors. The assay was immunoSEQ multiplex PCR, and TCRdb's table has in-frame clones only and misses some. Among roughly 4,000 clones, around 78% were seen once, and the ten largest hold 7.4%. The time point denotes: archival surgical resection tumor tissue. The specimen was primary tumor tissue, collected from a patient treated with pembrolizumab. The source of these receptors is an adult with mismatch repair-deficient cancer.

V and J are TRBV28 and TRBJ2-5; D is perhaps TRBD1 (6 bases). From germline, CDR1 is MDHEN and CDR2 SYDVKM. The V gene lost 4 bases and the J gene lost 5 bases, with 20 bases spanning the gap. The CDR3 extends over 16 amino acids. CDR3 sequence: CASSSLTGRIGETQYF. The CDR3 bases are TGTGCCAGCAGTTCCCTCACAGGGAGAATAGGGGAGACCCAGTACTTC.

CDR3 residues: CASTTGGSYNSPLHF. The CDR3 DNA sequence: TGTGCCAGCACTACAGGTGGCTCCTATAATTCACCCCTCCACTTT. The rearrangement links TRBV2 to TRBJ1-6; possibly TRBD1 for D (5 bases). The V gene lost 7 bases and the J gene lost 0 bases, with 10 bases spanning the gap. This CDR3 has 15 amino acids. Per germline, CDR1 SNHLY and CDR2 FYNNEI.

The chain recombines TRBV28 with TRBJ1-3; 12 bases fit TRBD1. The trim removed 1 base at V and 0 bases at J, leaving 16 bases unmatched. The CDR3 extends over 22 amino acids. Per the germline V gene, CDR1 is MDHEN and CDR2 is SYDVKM. The CDR3 coding sequence is TGTGCCAGCAGTTTATCCCCCGGGACAGGGGGCGCCGAAAGAACCTCTGGAAACACCATATATTTT. This gives the protein CASSLSPGTGGAERTSGNTIYF. Full variable domain (rest looked up from reference TRBV28 and TRBJ1-3): DVKVTQSSRYLVKRTGEKVFLECVQDMDHENMFWYRQDPGLGLRLIYFSYDVKMKEKGDIPEGYSVSREKKERFSLILESASTNQTSMYLCASSLSPGTGGAERTSGNTIYFGEGSWLTVV.

The V gene is TRBV7-9, the J gene TRBJ2-1, with TRBD1 as a possible D gene (5 bases). The germline V gene has CDR1 SEHNR and CDR2 FQNEAQ (reference sequence). CDR3 length: 15 amino acids. V was clipped by 4 bases and J by 7 bases, with 17 bases between them. For the CDR3, the DNA is TGTGCCAGCAGCTCGCCCCCCACAAGGGGAAATGAGCAGTTCTTC. It translates to CASSSPPTRGNEQFF.

This clone was observed a few times. This chain joins TRBV7-2 and TRBJ1-1; D call uncertain. Germline V CDR1 and CDR2: SGHTA, FQGNSA. Trimming removed 5 bases at V and 0 bases at J, with 7 bases between. The CDR3 is 13 residues long. This CDR3 is CASSPYLNTEAFF. DNA of the CDR3: TGTGCCAGCAGCCCCTACTTGAACACTGAAGCTTTCTTT. The full variable domain, in which reference TRBV7-2 and TRBJ1-1 provide the parts outside the CDR3, is GAGVSQSPSNKVTEKGKDVELRCDPISGHTALYWYRQSLGQGLEFLIYFQGNSAPDKSGLPSDRFSAERTGGSVSTLTIQRTQQEDSAVYLCASSPYLNTEAFFGQGTRLTVV.

This clone showed up just a few times. The genes are TRBV5-4 and TRBJ2-1; 11 nucleotides line up with TRBD2. J gave up 8 bases and V 8 bases, and 9 bases lay outside the gene matches. The germline gives CDR1 SGHNT, CDR2 YYREEE (reference sequence). CDR3 size: 14 residues. The CDR3 sequence is CASILAGGRDEQFF. In nucleotides, the CDR3 is TGTGCCAGTATCTTAGCGGGAGGGCGGGATGAGCAGTTCTTC.

The chain is built from TRBV15 and TRBJ2-3, with D uncertain. CDR3 length equals 14 residues. CDR1 is LNHNV, CDR2 YYDKDF, per germline (reference sequence). V lost 1 base and J 2 bases, leaving 7 bases between the germline ends. The CDR3 DNA reads as TGTGCCACCAGCAGAGCGCAGTTCACAGATACGCAGTATTTT. Protein: CATSRAQFTDTQYF. The entire variable domain, with the rest obtained from reference TRBV15 and TRBJ2-3, is as follows: DAMVIQNPRYQVTQFGKPVTLSCSQTLNHNVMYWYQQKSSQAPKLLFHYYDKDFNNEADTPDNFQSRRPNTSFCFLDIRSPGLGDTAMYLCATSRAQFTDTQYFGPGTRLTVL.

The chain is built from TRBV4-1 and TRBJ2-5, with D possibly matching TRBD1 (5 bases). Per the germline V gene, CDR1 is MGHRA and CDR2 is YSYEKL. This CDR3 contains 17 residues. V lost 4 bases to trimming and J lost 2 bases, with 20 bases between them. The CDR3: CASSPPRPGLNQETQYF. The CDR3 nucleotides read TGCGCCAGCAGCCCTCCGAGACCAGGGCTAAATCAAGAGACCCAGTACTTC.

Comment on this clone: This sample includes further DNA sequences coding for the same CDR3. The chain joins TRBV5-1 to TRBJ1-4; 7 nucleotides line up with TRBD1. Germline CDR1 is SGHRS and CDR2 is YFSETQ. The CDR3 has 14 amino acids. V gave up 0 bases and J gave up 8 bases; unmatched junction bases: 4. Here the CDR3 reads CASSLEGGYEKLFF. The DNA of the CDR3 is TGCGCCAGCAGCTTGGAAGGGGGCTACGAAAAACTGTTTTTT.

The chain recombines TRBV18 with TRBJ1-4; D uncertain. The germline V gene encodes CDR1 KGHSH and CDR2 LQKENI. The length of the CDR3 is 15 residues. V dropped 0 bases and J dropped 3 bases, with 8 bases sitting between them. The CDR3 here is CASSPPSTANEKLFF. The CDR3 DNA follows: TGTGCCAGCTCACCACCGTCCACAGCTAATGAAAAACTGTTTTTT.

The chain carries TRBV20-1 and TRBJ2-7; TRBD1 matches 12 bases. This CDR3 region has 11 residues. Germline V gives CDR1 DFQATT, CDR2 SNEGSKA (reference sequence). V trimming: 5 bases; J trimming: 10 bases; junction bases outside the gene matches: 3. The CDR3 reads CSAGTGGPQYF. The CDR3 bases are TGCAGTGCTGGGACAGGGGGCCCTCAGTACTTC.

This clone came up once. The chain recombines TRBV10-3 with TRBJ2-1; TRBD2 agrees at 10 bases. The V and J ends lost 1 base and 4 bases, in that order; junction bases with no gene match: 4. The CDR3 is made up of 16 amino acids. Germline CDR1 and CDR2: ENHRY and SYGVKD. The CDR3 nucleotides are TGTGCCATCAGTGAGTTGCTAGCGGGAGCATACAATGAGCAGTTCTTC. Amino acids: CAISELLAGAYNEQFF.

The chain couples TRBV30 to TRBJ2-7, with 9 nucleotides matching TRBD1. The J segment lost 4 bases and the V segment lost 0 bases, leaving 4 bases of the junction unmatched. The CDR3 consists of 14 residues. Germline-derived CDR1 and CDR2 are GTSNPN and SVGIG (reference sequence). The CDR3 coding sequence is TGTGCCTGGAGTGTCGACAGGGGGTGGTACGAGCAGTACTTC. This codes for CAWSVDRGWYEQYF.

The chain combines TRBV9 with TRBJ2-5, with D maybe TRBD1 (6 bases). The CDR3 contains 15 residues. Germline CDR1 is SGDLS and CDR2 is YYNGEE. V lost 1 base and J 5 bases, leaving 15 bases between the germline ends. The CDR3 is CASSVQQGGFETQYF. CDR3 coding DNA: TGTGCCAGCAGCGTACAACAGGGTGGGTTTGAGACCCAGTACTTC.

The J gene is TRBJ1-2, the V gene TRBV7-9; 7 nucleotides align to TRBD1. The V gene's germline CDR1 is SEHNR and CDR2 FQNEAQ (reference sequence). The CDR3 consists of 14 residues. J gave up 8 bases and V 4 bases, and 10 bases lay outside the gene matches. The CDR3, as DNA: TGTGCCAGCAGCTCGACGACAGGGTGGACGGGCTACACCTTC. Translated, it gives CASSSTTGWTGYTF.

The rearrangement uses TRBV4-2 and TRBJ2-5; D is undetermined. Trimming removed 4 bases from V and 4 bases from J, with 13 bases in between. Germline lookup yields CDR1 LGHNA and CDR2 YNFKEQ. This CDR3 comprises 14 residues. The CDR3 bases are TGTGCCAGCAGCCCAGGAACGTCCATAGAGACCCAGTACTTC. It specifies CASSPGTSIETQYF.

The chain couples TRBV7-2 to TRBJ2-5; 10 bases align to TRBD2. The germline V gene encodes CDR1 SGHTA and CDR2 FQGNSA. V lost 3 bases, J lost 4 bases, and 5 bases stayed unmatched. CDR3 size: 15 residues. For the CDR3, the DNA is TGTGCCAGCAGCTTTGGACTAGCGGAGCGAGAGACCCAGTACTTC. Translated: CASSFGLAERETQYF.

The rearrangement links TRBV28 to TRBJ1-2, with TRBD1 identical over 9 bases. The CDR3 length is 13 residues. Germline CDR1 is MDHEN and CDR2 is SYDVKM. Losses at the gene ends were 6 bases for V and 5 bases for J; bases not matched to a gene: 4. CDR3 DNA sequence: TGTGCCAGCAGCGGACAGGGGTTGTATGGCTACACCTTC. Its protein is CASSGQGLYGYTF.

The chain combines TRBV5-4 with TRBJ2-5, with D maybe TRBD2 (6 bases). Per germline, CDR1 SGHNT and CDR2 YYREEE (reference sequence). V was shortened by 4 bases and J by 5 bases, with 12 bases between the two germline ends. This CDR3 region has 13 residues. The CDR3 spells CASSPTSRETQYF. Here the CDR3 DNA reads TGTGCCAGCAGCCCCACTAGCCGGGAGACCCAGTACTTC.

This chain uses TRBV7-7 with TRBJ2-1, with TRBD2 matching 7 bases. V lost 5 bases to trimming and J lost 9 bases; unmatched junction nucleotides: 10. Germline values: CDR1 SSHAT, CDR2 FNYEAQ (reference sequence). The CDR3 extends over 14 amino acids. CDR3 residues: CASSPAGGSGEQFF. The CDR3 region has the DNA TGTGCCAGCAGCCCTGCGGGCGGGAGTGGTGAGCAGTTCTTC.